The 16 T cell receptor beta chains below all came from one sample that was sequenced in a study of technical replicates of blood from several donors (TCRdb year 2017). Library construction relied on the immunoSEQ multiplex PCR assay. The table was pulled from immuneACCESS by TCRdb, which kept in-frame rearrangements only. Such tables lose some clones; where checked, under half of the loss comes from unresolved V genes, and the rest has no known cause. For this sample the table gives approximately 79,000 clones, of which 85% to 95% were detected only once. Jointly, the top ten make up about 0.38% of the sample. The source material was T cells isolated from PBMCs. Receptors originate from a human donor in good health.

The CDR3 nucleotides are TGTGCCAGCAGCGCCCCACTAGCGGGAGTTCACGGGGAGCTGTTTTTT. This gives the protein CASSAPLAGVHGELFF. V usage is TRBV9 and J usage is TRBJ2-2; TRBD2 matches at 11 bases. Germline CDR1 and CDR2: SGDLS and YYNGEE. Trimming took 3 bases from V and 7 from J; bases not matched to a gene: 8. The CDR3 consists of 16 residues. Drawing the rest from reference TRBV9 and TRBJ2-2, the complete variable domain is DSGVTQTPKHLITATGQRVTLRCSPRSGDLSVYWYQQSLDQGLQFLIQYYNGEERAKGNILERFSAQQFPDLHSELNLSSLELGDSALYFCASSAPLAGVHGELFFGEGSRLTVL.

The chain combines TRBV7-7 with TRBJ2-1; the D gene is possibly TRBD2 (6 bases). CDR3 length equals 16 residues. Trimming took off 5 bases at V and 7 bases at J, with 21 bases between the two ends. Germline values: CDR1 SSHAT, CDR2 FNYEAQ (reference sequence). CDR3 sequence: CASSLEEAGRGNEQFF. The DNA of the CDR3 is TGTGCCAGCAGCCTCGAGGAGGCGGGCCGGGGGAATGAGCAGTTCTTC.

The rearrangement links TRBV7-9 to TRBJ2-5; 8 bases align to TRBD2. After removal of 4 bases from V and 5 bases from J, the junction contained 15 bases not matched to a gene. This CDR3 region has 17 residues. The germline V gene has CDR1 SEHNR and CDR2 FQNEAQ (reference sequence). Written as DNA, the CDR3 is TGTGCCAGCAGCTGGCTGTTGACGGCGGGGGGCGCGGAGACCCAGTACTTC. It translates to CASSWLLTAGGAETQYF.

V gene TRBV5-4 combines with J gene TRBJ2-3; TRBD2 matches at 10 bases. J lost 6 bases, V lost 0 bases, and 1 base had no gene match. CDR3 length: 14 residues. From germline, CDR1 is SGHNT and CDR2 YYREEE (reference sequence). CDR3: CASSLEAGGDTQYF. Here the CDR3 DNA reads TGTGCCAGCAGCTTGGAAGCGGGAGGGGATACGCAGTATTTT.

The CDR3 loop reads CASSPKGQGETQYF. The CDR3 nucleotides read TGTGCCAGCAGCCCAAAGGGACAGGGGGAGACCCAGTACTTC. The V gene is TRBV7-2, the J gene TRBJ2-5; TRBD1 agrees at 10 bases. V gave up 5 bases and J gave up 5 bases; unmatched junction bases: 5. CDR3 length: 14 residues. The germline V gene has CDR1 SGHTA and CDR2 FQGNSA. Together with reference TRBV7-2 and TRBJ2-5, the CDR3 gives the full variable domain: GAGVSQSPSNKVTEKGKDVELRCDPISGHTALYWYRQSLGQGLEFLIYFQGNSAPDKSGLPSDRFSAERTGGSVSTLTIQRTQQEDSAVYLCASSPKGQGETQYFGPGTRLLVL.

The sample holds one count of this clone. The V and J genes are TRBV9 and TRBJ2-1; no reliable D call. Deletions cut 3 bases from V and 4 bases from J, with 11 bases between. Germline V gives CDR1 SGDLS, CDR2 YYNGEE. This CDR3 spans 14 amino acids. The CDR3: CASSGPPDYNEQFF. Here the CDR3 DNA reads TGTGCCAGCAGCGGGCCTCCCGATTACAATGAGCAGTTCTTC.

DNA of the CDR3: TGCGCCAGCAGCCGAGATCCGGGACTCGAAGTTTACGAGCAGTACTTC. This sequence encodes CASSRDPGLEVYEQYF. The gene calls are TRBV4-1 and TRBJ2-7; possible D gene TRBD2, 6 bases. CDR1 and CDR2 from the germline V gene are MGHRA and YSYEKL. V gave up 4 bases and J gave up 4 bases, with 20 bases separating them. The CDR3 is made up of 16 amino acids.

The chain combines TRBV19 with TRBJ2-1; no reliable D call. Between the trimmed V and J ends, which lost 7 bases and 1 base, there was a span of 8 bases. The V gene's germline CDR1 is LNHDA and CDR2 SQIVND (reference sequence). This CDR3 has 13 amino acids. The CDR3 DNA reads TGTGCCAGTACCCCCGGGTCCTACAATGAGCAGTTCTTC. Protein product: CASTPGSYNEQFF.

The table lists this clone with a count of one. The chain links TRBV6-5 to TRBJ2-1; the D is unclear. The V end was cut by 6 bases, the J end by 2 bases, with 14 bases between. Germline V lookup: CDR1 MNHEY, CDR2 SVGAGI. This CDR3 has 15 residues. The CDR3 protein is CASRPPLTTYNEQFF. The CDR3 DNA sequence: TGTGCCAGCAGACCCCCCCTAACTACCTACAATGAGCAGTTCTTC.

The V gene is TRBV19, the J gene TRBJ2-7; D might be TRBD1 (5 bases). The CDR3 contains 15 residues. The V end lost 8 bases, the J end lost 3 bases, and 20 bases lay between the germline ends. Per germline, CDR1 LNHDA and CDR2 SQIVND (reference sequence). The chain's CDR3 is CASGAGSGPFYEQYF. The CDR3 coding sequence is TGTGCCAGTGGAGCAGGGTCCGGACCCTTCTACGAGCAGTACTTC.

The chain carries TRBV10-3 and TRBJ2-1, with D possibly being TRBD2 (6 bases). The CDR3 has 18 amino acids. CDR1 is ENHRY, CDR2 SYGVKD, per germline. V was trimmed by 3 bases and J by 0 bases, leaving 18 bases between them. CDR3 loop: CAISDYTGTPSSYNEQFF. The CDR3 nucleotides are TGTGCCATCAGTGATTACACCGGGACTCCAAGCTCCTACAATGAGCAGTTCTTC.

The rearrangement links TRBV21-1 to TRBJ1-5; the table's D call of TRBD1 was not tested on the DNA. TRBV21-1 has pseudogene status. The CDR3 is made up of 20 amino acids. The CDR3 region has the DNA TGTGCCAGCAGCAATAAGACCCACCGGGACAGGGTCCTCTTAAATCAGCCCCAGCATTTT. Translating it yields CASSNKTHRDRVLLNQPQHF.

This chain links TRBV5-6 with TRBJ1-5; no clear D. Germline-derived CDR1 and CDR2 are SGHDT and YYEEEE. Trimming cost V 1 base and J 0 bases, with 8 bases left between them. This CDR3 has 15 amino acids. DNA of the CDR3: TGTGCCAGCAGCTTGACAGCGGGTAGCAATCAGCCCCAGCATTTT. Encoded protein: CASSLTAGSNQPQHF.

This clone was seen a handful of times. The chain couples TRBV6-6 to TRBJ1-1; maybe TRBD1 (5 bases). Trimming removed 0 bases from V and 0 bases from J, with 8 bases in between. The germline gives CDR1 MNHNY, CDR2 SVGAGI (reference sequence). The CDR3 spans 15 residues. In nucleotides, the CDR3 is TGTGCCAGCAGTTACTCGACAGCCCTGAACACTGAAGCTTTCTTT. Translation gives CASSYSTALNTEAFF.

V and J are TRBV7-3 and TRBJ2-7; 8 nucleotides align to TRBD1. Losses at the gene ends were 0 bases for V and 3 bases for J; bases not matched to a gene: 1. CDR1 is SGHTA, CDR2 FQGTGA, per germline. This CDR3 comprises 14 residues. CDR3 coding DNA: TGTGCCAGCAGCTTAACCGGGACAGGCTACGAGCAGTACTTC. It is translated as CASSLTGTGYEQYF. Full variable domain (missing parts from reference TRBV7-3 and TRBJ2-7): GAGVSQTPSNKVTEKGKYVELRCDPISGHTALYWYRQSLGQGPEFLIYFQGTGAADDSGLPNDRFFAVRPEGSVSTLKIQRTERGDSAVYLCASSLTGTGYEQYFGPGTRLTVT.

This chain uses TRBV27 with TRBJ2-5; possible D gene TRBD2, 6 bases. V gave up 2 bases and J gave up 1 base, with 14 bases separating them. Germline V gene data show CDR1 as MNHEY and CDR2 as SMNVEV (reference sequence). The CDR3 has 16 amino acids. CDR3 nucleotide sequence: TGTGCCAGCAGTTTAAGGTTCCCCGGGAGCCAAGAGACCCAGTACTTC. Translating gives CASSLRFPGSQETQYF.